What follows are 14 T cell receptor beta chains derived from one specimen sequenced in a study of CD8 T cells in Susac syndrome (dated by TCRdb to the late 2010s). The library was produced with the immunoSEQ multiplex PCR assay. RNA was extracted using the RNeasy kit, and about 0.45 to 1 ug of the RNA was reverse transcribed with random hexamers. TCRdb reprocessed the public reads (quality trimming at Q25 with fastp, clone calling with MiXCR) and kept in-frame beta chains. Rows are unified per CDR3 protein, each entry keeping the most common DNA and genes. The sample table lists approximately 150,000 distinct CDR3 sequences, approximately 95% of them with a count of one. Under 0.095% of the sample rests with the top ten. Sequencing input: CD4+ T cells from PBMCs. Receptor source: a human donor with multiple sclerosis.

The chain links TRBV7-2 to TRBJ1-5; TRBD1 is a possible D gene (6 bases). Germline assignment: CDR1 SGHTA and CDR2 FQGNSA. Trimming took off 5 bases at V and 0 bases at J, with 17 bases between the two ends. This CDR3 is built from 17 residues. The CDR3 loop reads CASSPRDTIYSNQPQHF. CDR3 coding DNA: TGTGCCAGCAGCCCTCGGGACACAATTTATAGCAATCAGCCCCAGCATTTT.

This chain uses TRBV2 with TRBJ2-3, with D hard to call. The germline V gene encodes CDR1 SNHLY and CDR2 FYNNEI. Trimming stripped 4 bases from V and 0 bases from J, with 5 bases between. CDR3 length: 13 amino acids. In nucleotides, the CDR3 is TGTGCCAGCAGTGGTTGGAGCACAGATACGCAGTATTTT. Protein sequence: CASSGWSTDTQYF.

The V and J genes are TRBV4-1 and TRBJ2-7, with D perhaps matching TRBD2 (5 bases). The V end lost 2 bases, the J end lost 3 bases, and 11 bases lay between the germline ends. Germline V lookup: CDR1 MGHRA, CDR2 YSYEKL. There are 14 residues in the CDR3. Here the CDR3 reads CASSQLGLGYEQYF. The CDR3 nucleotides are TGCGCCAGCAGCCAACTCGGACTGGGCTACGAGCAGTACTTC.

The rearrangement uses TRBV7-2 and TRBJ2-5, with 12 positions matching TRBD2. The CDR3 contains 15 residues. CDR1 SGHTA and CDR2 FQGNSA come from the germline V gene. J gave up 5 bases and V 8 bases, and 9 bases lay outside the gene matches. The CDR3 DNA follows: TGTGCCAGCCTTTTTACTAGCGGGAGGTCGGAGACCCAGTACTTC. Translating gives CASLFTSGRSETQYF.

This chain joins TRBV30 and TRBJ2-5; 9 positions match TRBD1. Per the germline V gene, CDR1 is GTSNPN and CDR2 is SVGIG (reference sequence). The ends lost 0 bases at V and 4 bases at J; junction bases unmatched: 6. This CDR3 is 15 amino acids long. Here the CDR3 DNA reads TGTGCCTGGAGTGTCCGGACAGGGGCTGGAGAGACCCAGTACTTC. Translation: CAWSVRTGAGETQYF.

This clonotype was seen just once. This sequence joins TRBV7-2 and TRBJ1-1; D unresolved. Per germline, CDR1 SGHTA and CDR2 FQGNSA. The CDR3 is made up of 14 amino acids. Trimming left V 2 bases short and J 1 base short, with 8 bases between. In DNA, the CDR3 is TGTGCCAGCAGCTTACCTACGAGGAACACTGAAGCTTTCTTT. It encodes CASSLPTRNTEAFF. The entire variable domain, with the rest obtained from reference TRBV7-2 and TRBJ1-1, is as follows: GAGVSQSPSNKVTEKGKDVELRCDPISGHTALYWYRQSLGQGLEFLIYFQGNSAPDKSGLPSDRFSAERTGGSVSTLTIQRTQQEDSAVYLCASSLPTRNTEAFFGQGTRLTVV.

The DNA of the CDR3 is TGTGCCAGCAGTCTAGGGACAGGAGGTTTTCAGCCCCAGCATTTT. Its translation is CASSLGTGGFQPQHF. J is TRBJ1-5 and V is TRBV12-3 or TRBV12-4, with TRBD1 matching 8 bases. Trimming removed 5 bases from V and 6 bases from J; junction bases left unmatched: 9. The CDR3 has 15 residues.

In its sample, this clonotype was seen a few times. The chain employs TRBV5-1 and TRBJ2-7, with TRBD2 identical over 7 bases. This CDR3 has 14 residues. With V trimmed by 7 bases and J by 2 bases, 9 bases remained unmatched. Germline assignment: CDR1 SGHRS and CDR2 YFSETQ. This chain's CDR3 is CASRGDPGPYEQYF. Here the CDR3 DNA reads TGCGCCAGCCGGGGGGATCCAGGGCCCTACGAGCAGTACTTC.

V gene TRBV4-3 combines with J gene TRBJ2-3; the match to TRBD2 covers 15 bases. This CDR3 spans 19 amino acids. Germline-derived CDR1 and CDR2 are LGHNA and YSLEER. Unmatched junction bases numbered 9, after V lost 0 bases and J lost 5 bases. Here the CDR3 reads CASSQDLPQGLAGGDTQYF. DNA of the CDR3: TGCGCCAGCAGCCAAGATCTCCCACAGGGACTAGCGGGAGGAGATACGCAGTATTTT.

The chain links TRBV5-1 to TRBJ2-5; maybe TRBD2 (6 bases). The CDR3 has 14 residues. Germline CDR1 and CDR2: SGHRS and YFSETQ. Deletions cut 4 bases from V and 2 bases from J, with 12 bases between. The CDR3 reads CASSVGTLQETQYF. In nucleotides, the CDR3 is TGCGCCAGCAGCGTGGGGACTCTACAAGAGACCCAGTACTTC. The variable domain in full, completed from reference TRBV5-1 and TRBJ2-5, reads KAGVTQTPRYLIKTRGQQVTLSCSPISGHRSVSWYQQTPGQGLQFLFEYFSETQRNKGNFPGRFSGRQFSNSRSEMNVSTLELGDSALYLCASSVGTLQETQYFGPGTRLLVL.

V usage is TRBV7-2 and J usage is TRBJ2-5; the D gene is possibly TRBD1 (6 bases). Between the trimmed V and J ends, which lost 2 bases and 6 bases, there was a span of 13 bases. The germline gives CDR1 SGHTA, CDR2 FQGNSA. The CDR3 runs to 14 residues. This CDR3 is CASSLRRGGQTQYF. CDR3 nucleotide sequence: TGTGCCAGCAGCTTAAGAAGAGGGGGTCAGACCCAGTACTTC.

The chain links TRBV7-2 to TRBJ1-4; D perhaps matches TRBD1 (6 bases). The CDR3 runs 14 residues. The ends were cut back, 3 bases at V and 8 bases at J, with 13 bases in the middle. Per the germline V gene, CDR1 is SGHTA and CDR2 is FQGNSA. The CDR3: CASSLGARGEKLFF. CDR3 bases: TGTGCCAGCAGCTTGGGGGCAAGGGGCGAAAAACTGTTTTTT.

V and J are TRBV3-1 and TRBJ1-2, with no clear D. This CDR3 comprises 12 residues. V was pared by 0 bases and J by 8 bases, with 7 bases between. Looked up from germline, CDR1 is LGHDT and CDR2 is YNNKEL (reference sequence). In DNA form, the CDR3 reads TGTGCCAGCAGCCAAGAAAATGCGGGCTACACCTTC. Translation: CASSQENAGYTF.

V gene TRBV6-2 or TRBV6-3 combines with J gene TRBJ1-5; 8 bases agree with TRBD1. This CDR3 spans 15 amino acids. Germline values: CDR1 MNHEY, CDR2 SVGEGT. The ends lost 2 bases at V and 5 bases at J; junction bases unmatched: 5. The CDR3 DNA is TGTGCCAGCAGTTACCGCGGACAGGGCCATCAGCCCCAGCATTTT. Its protein is CASSYRGQGHQPQHF.